These 26 T cell receptor beta chains came from one sample sequenced in a study of human T cells and chemical hapten exposure. Regarding time point: patch test 3, about 24 weeks after DPC sensitization. The treatment here: therapeutic diphenylcyclopropenone sensitization with weekly scalp DPC. Via MiXCR, TCRdb re-called the RACE reads, giving one row per CDR3 protein. In the table there are roughly 200,000 distinct CDR3 sequences, about 22% of which are singletons. This material consisted of whole blood, taken in connection with sensitization to the hapten diphenylcyclopropenone (DPC). The source of these receptors is a middle-aged woman with alopecia areata. Some clones in this sample may be carry-over from other donors' samples.

Only a few counts were recorded for this clonotype. V usage is TRBV6-2 or TRBV6-3 and J usage is TRBJ2-7; 11 bases are shared with TRBD2. The CDR3 totals 14 residues. Germline V gene sequence: CDR1 MNHEY, CDR2 SVGEGT. V lost 2 bases and J lost 7; bases outside the gene matches: 4. As DNA, the CDR3 is TGTGCCAGCAGTTACAACGTAGCGGGAGGGGAGCAGTACTTC. This codes for CASSYNVAGGEQYF.

Turning to this clonotype: At one of its ends the junction is not consistent with the germline gene, which may arise from a read error. V and J are TRBV12-3 or TRBV12-4 and TRBJ2-7; D is possibly TRBD2 (5 bases). The CDR3 totals 14 residues. The CDR3 bases are TGTGCCAGCAGTCTAGCACTGGGCGCCTACGAGCAGTACTTC. It encodes CASSLALGAYEQYF.

This clonotype was seen only a few times. The V call is TRBV6-5, the J call TRBJ1-5; D is possibly TRBD1 (5 bases). This CDR3 region has 14 residues. Trimming cost V 5 bases and J 6 bases, with 14 bases left between them. Germline V gene lookup returns CDR1 MNHEY and CDR2 SVGAGI. The CDR3 nucleotides are TGTGCCAGCAGTCCGGGACGGGCGGGTCAGCCCCAGCATTTT. It codes for CASSPGRAGQPQHF.

The sample holds many counts of this clonotype. In nucleotides, the CDR3 is TGCAGTGCTATTGGACAGGCCCCCCAAGAGACCCAGTACTTC. Residues: CSAIGQAPQETQYF. The chain joins TRBV20-1 to TRBJ2-5, with 7 bases lining up with TRBD1. V shed 4 bases, J shed 1 base, and the junction held 6 bases outside the gene matches. This CDR3 comprises 14 residues. Looked up from germline, CDR1 is DFQATT and CDR2 is SNEGSKA (reference sequence).

The chain links TRBV12-3 or TRBV12-4 to TRBJ1-5; no clear D gene. V shed 7 bases and J shed 2 bases, with 15 bases lying between them. This CDR3 region has 15 residues. The chain's CDR3 is CASTYFAEGNQPQHF. The CDR3 bases are TGTGCCAGCACTTATTTCGCTGAGGGCAATCAGCCCCAGCATTTT.

The chain links TRBV25-1 to TRBJ2-5; no firm D call. The V end was cut by 3 bases, the J end by 4 bases, with 6 bases between. The germline CDR1 and CDR2 sequences are MGHDK and SYGVNS. The CDR3 contains 12 residues. Here the CDR3 DNA reads TGTGCCAGCAGTGAGACCGCAGAGACCCAGTACTTC. It encodes CASSETAETQYF.

This chain uses TRBV10-3 with TRBJ2-7; tentatively, D is TRBD1 (6 bases). The CDR3 length is 16 residues. Per germline, CDR1 ENHRY and CDR2 SYGVKD. The V end was cut by 2 bases, the J end by 0 bases, with 14 bases between. The CDR3 DNA sequence: TGTGCCATCAGTGAGACGGACAGATCATTCTCCTACGAGCAGTACTTC. It is translated as CAISETDRSFSYEQYF.

The V gene is TRBV7-2, the J gene TRBJ2-1; 8 bases are a match to TRBD2. CDR1 SGHTA and CDR2 FQGNSA come from the germline V gene. This CDR3 region has 14 residues. V trimming: 1 base; J trimming: 8 bases; junction bases outside the gene matches: 4. The CDR3 coding sequence is TGTGCCAGCAGCTTAGGGTTTAGCGGGGATGAGCAGTTCTTC. It yields the protein CASSLGFSGDEQFF.

The chain joins TRBV12-3 or TRBV12-4 to TRBJ1-3, with a possible D match to TRBD1 (6 bases). The CDR3 sequence is 15 residues long. V lost 7 bases and J lost 4, with 17 bases in between. The CDR3 DNA follows: TGTGCCAGCACAAGGGGGATATCGAGGGGAAACACCATATATTTT. This gives the protein CASTRGISRGNTIYF.

V and J are TRBV28 and TRBJ2-7; D is unclear. Germline CDR1 MDHEN, CDR2 SYDVKM. Trimming cost V 8 bases and J 9 bases, with 17 bases left between them. The CDR3 has 12 amino acids. The CDR3 DNA is TGTGCCAGCGGCCCCCTTGAGTATGGGCAGTACTTC. It codes for CASGPLEYGQYF. Based on the CDR3 plus reference TRBV28 and TRBJ2-7, the full variable domain is DVKVTQSSRYLVKRTGEKVFLECVQDMDHENMFWYRQDPGLGLRLIYFSYDVKMKEKGDIPEGYSVSREKKERFSLILESASTNQTSMYLCASGPLEYGQYFGPGTRLTVT.

The chain carries TRBV9 and TRBJ2-7, with 9 bases fitting TRBD1. CDR1 is SGDLS and CDR2 is YYNGEE in the germline V gene. This CDR3 comprises 15 residues. After removal of 4 bases from V and 3 bases from J, the junction contained 8 bases not matched to a gene. CDR3 sequence (DNA): TGTGCCAGCAGCCCTCTCTTGGACAGGGGCTACGAGCAGTACTTC. It codes for CASSPLLDRGYEQYF.

This rearrangement joins TRBV15 to TRBJ2-1, with 7 bases that match TRBD1. Germline CDR1 LNHNV, CDR2 YYDKDF (reference sequence). The junction had 10 bases not matched to a gene; V was cut back by 3 bases and J by 5 bases. CDR3 size: 16 residues. CDR3 sequence (DNA): TGTGCCACCAGCAGCCCAGACAGGGTACGTAACAATGAGCAGTTCTTC. Translated, it gives CATSSPDRVRNNEQFF.

This clonotype was observed a single time. The J gene is TRBJ2-3, the V gene TRBV7-2; 9 bases fit TRBD2. CDR3 length: 15 residues. Germline CDR1 SGHTA, CDR2 FQGNSA. V trimming: 5 bases; J trimming: 5 bases; junction bases outside the gene matches: 8. CDR3 residues: CASSPIAGVVDTQYF. CDR3 bases: TGTGCCAGCAGCCCTATAGCGGGAGTTGTAGATACGCAGTATTTT.

The gene calls are TRBV4-3 and TRBJ1-6; D is ambiguous. The germline V gene encodes CDR1 LGHNA and CDR2 YSLEER. Trimming removed 5 bases at V and 0 bases at J, with 5 bases between. The CDR3 sequence is 14 residues long. The CDR3 spells CASSTSSYNSPLHF. For the CDR3, the DNA is TGCGCCAGCAGCACAAGCTCCTATAATTCACCCCTCCACTTT.

This clonotype has just a few counts. The J gene is TRBJ2-3, the V gene TRBV12-3 or TRBV12-4; perhaps TRBD2 as D (6 bases). Trimming took 6 bases from V and 2 from J, leaving 15 bases between them. This CDR3 contains 15 residues. Here the CDR3 DNA reads TGTGCCAGCAGACTAGCCAGGGCAATCACAGATACGCAGTATTTT. This encodes CASRLARAITDTQYF.

This clonotype was counted at least ten times. V and J are TRBV10-3 and TRBJ2-5; no firm D call. This CDR3 is 11 amino acids long. The ends were cut back, 9 bases at V and 3 bases at J, with 8 bases in the middle. CDR1 ENHRY and CDR2 SYGVKD come from the germline V gene. CDR3 protein: CAIRREETQYF. The CDR3 DNA follows: TGTGCCATTCGACGGGAAGAGACCCAGTACTTC.

This clonotype was counted many times. The chain uses TRBV29-1 and TRBJ2-3; D gene ambiguous. The CDR3 covers 10 residues. Trimming removed 3 bases from V and 6 bases from J, with 4 bases in between. CDR1 and CDR2 from the germline V gene are SQVTM and ANQGSEA. The CDR3 is CSVEGDTQYF. The CDR3 DNA reads TGCAGCGTTGAGGGGGATACGCAGTATTTT.

This clonotype was counted only a few times. Here the CDR3 reads CASSSTSRDYSTDTQYF. Written as DNA, the CDR3 is TGCGCCAGCAGCTCAACCTCTCGGGACTACTCCACAGATACGCAGTATTTT. V gene TRBV5-1 combines with J gene TRBJ2-3, with 7 bases aligning to TRBD2. The V gene end was trimmed by 3 bases and the J gene end by 2 bases; junction bases not matched to a gene: 12. CDR1 and CDR2 from the germline V gene are SGHRS and YFSETQ. The CDR3 consists of 17 residues.

This chain joins TRBV27 and TRBJ2-2; TRBD1 aligns across 10 bases. Germline CDR1 reads MNHEY; CDR2 reads SMNVEV (reference sequence). Trimming at V came to 5 bases and at J to 5 bases, leaving 8 bases not matched to a gene. This CDR3 is 16 amino acids long. The CDR3 coding sequence is TGTGCCAGCAGTCTCATGCCGGGACAGGGGACCGGGGAGCTGTTTTTT. The encoded protein is CASSLMPGQGTGELFF.

This clonotype was seen a few times. The V gene is TRBV6-2 or TRBV6-3, the J gene TRBJ2-1; TRBD2 aligns across 8 bases. V lost 2 bases to trimming and J lost 6 bases; unmatched junction nucleotides: 3. Germline lookup yields CDR1 MNHEY and CDR2 SVGEGT. The CDR3 runs to 14 residues. Here the CDR3 DNA reads TGTGCCAGCAGTTACCAAAGCGGGAGCAATGAGCAGTTCTTC. Its translation: CASSYQSGSNEQFF.

This clonotype was observed many times. This chain joins TRBV28 and TRBJ1-5, with D perhaps TRBD1 (6 bases). Germline CDR1 is MDHEN and CDR2 is SYDVKM. The CDR3 consists of 17 residues. V was trimmed by 4 bases and J by 5 bases, leaving 21 bases between them. The DNA for the CDR3 is TGTGCCAGCAGTTACAGGGTTCACCTTCGTGGCGATCAGCCCCAGCATTTT. Its translation: CASSYRVHLRGDQPQHF. Complete variable domain (other parts from reference TRBV28 and TRBJ1-5): DVKVTQSSRYLVKRTGEKVFLECVQDMDHENMFWYRQDPGLGLRLIYFSYDVKMKEKGDIPEGYSVSREKKERFSLILESASTNQTSMYLCASSYRVHLRGDQPQHFGDGTRLSIL.

The table lists this clonotype with a few counts. This rearrangement joins TRBV5-1 to TRBJ2-1; TRBD2 aligns across 7 bases. J lost 4 bases, V lost 7 bases, and 8 bases had no gene match. The CDR3 runs to 14 residues. Germline-derived CDR1 and CDR2 are SGHRS and YFSETQ. For the CDR3, the DNA is TGCGCCAGCTCCTCCCGCGGGAGTTACAATGAGCAGTTCTTC. Protein: CASSSRGSYNEQFF.

This clonotype has at least ten counts. The chain combines TRBV12-3 or TRBV12-4 with TRBJ2-7; 13 bases are shared with TRBD2. J gave up 3 bases and V 6 bases, and 5 bases lay outside the gene matches. The CDR3 contains 15 residues. The CDR3 reads CASSPRTSGSYEQYF. In nucleotides, the CDR3 is TGTGCCAGCAGCCCAAGGACTAGCGGGAGCTACGAGCAGTACTTC.

This clonotype was seen a handful of times. The CDR3 bases are TGCAGCGGGAGTGGGGGACAGGGGGGAACCGAAGCTTTCTTT. Amino acid sequence: CSGSGGQGGTEAFF. The chain uses TRBV29-1 and TRBJ1-1; 11 nucleotides line up with TRBD1. The CDR3 extends over 14 amino acids. Germline V gives CDR1 SQVTM, CDR2 ANQGSEA. The V and J ends lost 7 bases and 8 bases, in that order; junction bases with no gene match: 12.

The chain employs TRBV20-1 and TRBJ2-3; maybe TRBD2 (6 bases). The germline V gene encodes CDR1 DFQATT and CDR2 SNEGSKA (reference sequence). V lost 5 bases, J lost 3 bases, and 12 bases lay in between. CDR3 length equals 13 residues. Here the CDR3 reads CSAHKRETDTQYF. For the CDR3, the DNA is TGCAGTGCTCATAAACGGGAGACAGATACGCAGTATTTT.

This clonotype was counted between two and nine times. This chain uses TRBV9 with TRBJ2-5, with D possibly TRBD1 on 6 matching bases. Deletions cut 2 bases from V and 4 bases from J, with 15 bases between. Germline lookup yields CDR1 SGDLS and CDR2 YYNGEE. The CDR3 is made up of 15 amino acids. CDR3 in amino acids: CASSVDSPSSETQYF. DNA of the CDR3: TGTGCCAGCAGCGTGGACAGCCCCTCGTCAGAGACCCAGTACTTC.